This T cell receptor beta chain was documented in a study of blood T cell repertoires in COVID-19. Overall study context: Donors in the United States, Italy and Spain gave samples during acute or convalescent COVID-19.

Measured with immunoSEQ multiplex PCR; TCRdb has only the in-frame clones, and not every one. The data contain 140,000 or so clones, approximately 90% of them singletons. Recruited during active infection, patients (from Seattle) were subsequently followed longitudinally. This clone was counted a few times. The specimen sequenced was peripheral blood. This receptor was taken from a human donor with COVID-19, enrolled during active disease. The donor label of this sample is uncertain.

The CDR3 region is CASSGVPGQTGELFF. The CDR3, as DNA: TGTGCCAGCAGCGGCGTCCCAGGGCAGACCGGGGAGCTGTTTTTT. This rearrangement joins TRBV7-9 to TRBJ2-2; tentatively, D is TRBD1 (5 bases). V lost 5 bases, J lost 5 bases, and 15 bases lay in between. This CDR3 region has 15 residues. In germline, CDR1 is SEHNR, CDR2 FQNEAQ (reference sequence).